The rows below give T cell receptor beta chains drawn from one sample of a study of control samples from healthy donors and cancer patients. Measured with immunoSEQ multiplex PCR; TCRdb has only the in-frame clones, and not every one. The sample shows under 150,000 clones, more than 75% of them seen only once. The sample consisted of blood. All receptors derive from a man aged 35 to 55 in good health. The CDR3 runs from the conserved cysteine through the conserved F or W. A D gene is named only where the DNA matches it firmly. Part of the rows lack a size; the others show once, few, many or a class for expanded clones.

J	length	V	D	size	CDR3	DNA
TRBJ1-6	15	TRBV2	-	-	CASSEWAGYNSPLHF	TGTGCCAGCAGTGAATGGGCGGGTTATAATTCACCCCTCCACTTT
TRBJ2-3	14	TRBV6-5	-	few	CASRFQGSTDTQYF	TGTGCCAGCAGGTTCCAGGGCAGCACAGATACGCAGTATTTT
TRBJ1-2	13	TRBV7-9	-	-	CASTLGPSHGYTF	TGTGCCAGCACCCTGGGACCATCCCATGGCTACACCTTC
TRBJ2-1	15	TRBV4-1	TRBD2	once	CASSYRLASYNEQFF	TGCGCCAGCAGCTACCGACTAGCGTCGTACAATGAGCAGTTCTTC
TRBJ2-3	13	TRBV29-1	-	-	CSVVGGTTDTQYF	TGCAGCGTTGTTGGGGGGACCACAGATACGCAGTATTTT
TRBJ1-4	13	TRBV29-1	TRBD1	-	CSAIQGAHEKLFF	TGCAGCGCCATACAGGGGGCTCATGAAAAACTGTTTTTT
TRBJ2-7	15	TRBV4-3	TRBD2	-	CASSPSGGLDYEQYF	TGCGCCAGCAGCCCTAGCGGTGGCCTGGACTACGAGCAGTACTTC
TRBJ1-1	11	TRBV23-1	-	-	CASSQSWETFF	TGCGCCAGCAGTCAATCGTGGGAAACTTTCTTT
TRBJ2-3	15	TRBV13	-	-	CASSLVADGTDTQYF	TGTGCCAGCAGCTTAGTCGCGGACGGCACAGATACGCAGTATTTT
TRBJ2-3	16	TRBV5-5	-	-	CASSLKPGTEGNTQYF	TGTGCCAGCAGCCTTAAACCGGGGACCGAGGGAAATACGCAGTATTTT
TRBJ2-1	16	TRBV2	-	-	CASRYDRPRGYNEQFF	TGTGCCAGCAGATACGACAGGCCTAGGGGATACAATGAGCAGTTCTTC
TRBJ2-6	18	TRBV21-1	-	-	CASSAPGQALSGANVLTF	TGTGCCAGCAGCGCCCCGGGACAGGCCCTCTCTGGGGCCAACGTCCTGACTTTC
TRBJ1-5	14	TRBV2	-	-	CASSASGVSQPQHF	TGTGCCAGCAGTGCATCCGGGGTTTCTCAGCCCCAGCATTTT
TRBJ2-7	15	TRBV15	-	few	CATSRAGGTEYEQYF	TGTGCCACCAGCAGAGCCGGTGGAACCGAATACGAGCAGTACTTC
TRBJ1-6	13	TRBV7-9	-	-	CASSLDVNSPLHF	TGTGCCAGCAGCTTAGATGTGAATTCACCCCTCCACTTT
TRBJ2-2	11	TRBV6-2/TRBV6-3	-	-	CASSRWGELFF	TGTGCCAGCAGCCGTTGGGGGGAGCTGTTTTTT
TRBJ1-3	13	TRBV6-5	-	-	CASSRGSGNTIYF	TGTGCCAGCAGCCGGGGGTCTGGAAACACCATATATTTT
TRBJ2-1	15	TRBV6-6	-	-	CASRPLGGQYNEQFF	TGTGCCAGCAGACCCTTGGGGGGACAATACAATGAGCAGTTCTTC
TRBJ2-5	14	TRBV14	TRBD2	-	CASSQTIAGDAQYF	TGTGCCAGCAGCCAAACTATAGCGGGGGACGCCCAGTACTTC
TRBJ2-1	15	TRBV6-4	-	-	CASRLGQASGHEQFF	TGTGCCAGCAGGCTTGGACAGGCTAGCGGTCATGAGCAGTTCTTC
TRBJ1-4	16	TRBV27	-	-	CASSFEQPATNEKLFF	TGTGCCAGCAGTTTTGAGCAGCCTGCAACTAATGAAAAACTGTTTTTT
TRBJ1-5	14	TRBV9	-	-	CASSVGDSNQPQHF	TGTGCCAGCAGCGTAGGGGATAGCAATCAGCCCCAGCATTTT
TRBJ1-2	15	TRBV11-2	-	-	CASSSNRQGFYGYTF	TGTGCCAGCAGCTCGAACCGTCAGGGTTTCTATGGCTACACCTTC
TRBJ2-1	15	TRBV6-1	TRBD2	-	CASSDPGGVYNEQFF	TGTGCCAGCAGTGACCCGGGGGGGGTCTACAATGAGCAGTTCTTC
TRBJ1-1	15	TRBV21-1	-	-	CASSPRKGLWTEAFF	TGTGCCAGCAGCCCTAGGAAAGGCTTATGGACTGAAGCTTTCTTT
TRBJ1-6	12	TRBV18	-	once	CASSPGNSPLHF	TGTGCCAGCTCACCCGGAAATTCACCCCTCCACTTT
TRBJ2-6	17	TRBV19	-	-	CASSMGRWAPGANVLTF	TGTGCCAGTAGTATGGGTCGGTGGGCGCCGGGGGCCAACGTCCTGACTTTC
TRBJ2-1	15	TRBV5-4	-	-	CASSPGTSFYNEQFF	TGTGCCAGCAGCCCCGGGACTTCCTTTTACAATGAGCAGTTCTTC
TRBJ2-7	17	TRBV4-3	-	few	CASSHDHTGTRGGEQYF	TGCGCCAGCAGCCATGATCATACAGGGACCCGGGGAGGCGAGCAGTACTTC
TRBJ1-2	15	TRBV25-1	TRBD1	-	CASSEPTGMPSGYTF	TGTGCCAGCAGTGAGCCGACAGGGATGCCCAGCGGCTACACCTTC
TRBJ1-2	15	TRBV7-9	TRBD1	-	CASSPPGGDRYGYTF	TGTGCCAGCAGCCCCCCAGGGGGCGATCGCTATGGCTACACCTTC
TRBJ2-3	15	TRBV7-2	-	-	CASSLGLGNTDTQYF	TGTGCCAGCAGCTTAGGCTTAGGAAACACAGATACGCAGTATTTT
TRBJ1-3	15	TRBV4-1	-	-	CASSQVFGAGNTIYF	TGCGCCAGCAGCCAAGTATTTGGAGCTGGAAACACCATATATTTT
TRBJ2-1	16	TRBV7-2	TRBD2	-	CASSPAGGGAANEQFF	TGTGCCAGCAGCCCTGCGGGAGGGGGGGCGGCAAATGAGCAGTTCTTC
TRBJ2-7	12	TRBV2	-	-	CASSPTGYEQYF	TGTGCCAGCAGCCCCACAGGCTACGAGCAGTACTTC
TRBJ2-2	16	TRBV7-3	TRBD1	-	CASSLQGNRNTGELFF	TGTGCCAGCAGCCTACAGGGGAATAGGAACACCGGGGAGCTGTTTTTT
TRBJ1-6	13	TRBV5-1	-	-	CASSSFGGSPLHF	TGCGCCAGCAGCTCCTTCGGAGGGTCACCCCTCCACTTT
TRBJ2-2	14	TRBV11-3	-	-	CASSLASGAGELFF	TGTGCCAGCAGCTTAGCGTCGGGGGCCGGGGAGCTGTTTTTT
TRBJ2-7	15	TRBV5-8	-	once	CASSLGTGRTYEQYF	TGTGCCAGCAGCTTAGGTACAGGTAGGACCTACGAGCAGTACTTC
TRBJ2-3	16	TRBV15	TRBD2	-	CATSRDSGGAADTQYF	TGTGCCACCAGCAGAGACAGCGGGGGGGCCGCAGATACGCAGTATTTT
TRBJ1-3	12	TRBV21-1	-	-	CASSQTGHTIYF	TGTGCCAGCAGCCAGACCGGACACACCATATATTTT
TRBJ1-3	15	TRBV19	-	-	CASSLGQPSGNTIYF	TGTGCCAGTAGTCTAGGACAGCCCTCTGGAAACACCATATATTTT
TRBJ2-4	17	TRBV3-1/TRBV3-2	TRBD1	-	CASSQELGQLAKNIQYF	TGTGCCAGCAGCCAAGAGTTGGGACAGCTAGCCAAAAACATTCAGTACTTC
TRBJ1-2	16	TRBV6-4	TRBD1	-	CASRGRSGQGAGGYTF	TGTGCCAGCAGGGGAAGATCGGGACAGGGGGCCGGTGGCTACACCTTC